The rows below give T cell receptor beta chains drawn from one sample of a study of identical twins. MiXCR, applied by TCRdb to the 5' RACE reads, yields one record per CDR3 protein. Among hundreds of thousands of distinct CDR3 sequences listed, 15% to 20% were seen once. This same sample was also part of a study on T cells expressing NK-cell markers.

The source material was PBMCs. Receptors were obtained from a woman aged 18 to 35 in good health. Each CDR3 is given with its conserved first and last residue. The order of the fields is V gene, clone size, CDR3 length, J gene, D gene, CDR3 protein, CDR3 DNA. A D gene is named only where the DNA matches it firmly. For some rows the clone size is stated as once, few or many, or as a class when expanded; others skip it.

V gene: TRBV12-3/TRBV12-4; clone size: few; CDR3 length: 13; J gene: TRBJ2-1; D gene: .; CDR3 protein: CASSLGRSPWQFF; CDR3 DNA: TGTGCCAGCAGTTTAGGTCGGTCACCGTGGCAGTTCTTC
V gene: TRBV12-3/TRBV12-4; clone size: many; CDR3 length: 14; J gene: TRBJ1-2; D gene: TRBD1; CDR3 protein: CASTPGQTLFGYTF; CDR3 DNA: TGTGCCAGCACACCGGGACAGACCCTTTTTGGCTACACCTTC
V gene: TRBV6-2/TRBV6-3; clone size: .; CDR3 length: 13; J gene: TRBJ2-3; D gene: .; CDR3 protein: CASGRQRTDTQYF; CDR3 DNA: TGTGCCAGCGGGAGACAACGCACAGATACGCAGTATTTT
V gene: TRBV20-1; clone size: few; CDR3 length: 17; J gene: TRBJ1-2; D gene: .; CDR3 protein: CSARRGPGGKTNYGYTF; CDR3 DNA: TGCAGTGCTAGAAGGGGTCCGGGGGGGAAGACTAACTATGGCTACACCTTC
V gene: TRBV5-1; clone size: .; CDR3 length: 12; J gene: TRBJ1-2; D gene: .; CDR3 protein: CASSSGSPGYTF; CDR3 DNA: TGCGCCAGCAGCTCCGGTTCGCCTGGCTACACCTTC
V gene: TRBV9; clone size: .; CDR3 length: 13; J gene: TRBJ2-5; D gene: .; CDR3 protein: CASSRLGEETQYF; CDR3 DNA: TGTGCCAGCAGTCGACTAGGGGAAGAGACCCAGTACTTC
V gene: TRBV9; clone size: few; CDR3 length: 13; J gene: TRBJ2-2; D gene: .; CDR3 protein: CASRKTGDRELFF; CDR3 DNA: TGTGCCAGCAGGAAAACGGGAGACCGGGAGCTGTTTTTT
V gene: TRBV29-1; clone size: .; CDR3 length: 14; J gene: TRBJ1-5; D gene: .; CDR3 protein: CSVQVGATNQPQHF; CDR3 DNA: TGCAGCGTTCAAGTAGGAGCGACTAATCAGCCCCAGCATTTT
V gene: TRBV5-5; clone size: .; CDR3 length: 13; J gene: TRBJ2-5; D gene: .; CDR3 protein: CASSAFGTQTQYF; CDR3 DNA: TGTGCCAGCAGCGCGTTTGGGACCCAGACCCAGTACTTC
V gene: TRBV20-1; clone size: .; CDR3 length: 18; J gene: TRBJ2-1; D gene: TRBD2; CDR3 protein: CSARVGTSGRAVHNEQFF; CDR3 DNA: TGCAGTGCTAGAGTGGGGACTAGCGGGAGGGCCGTGCACAATGAGCAGTTCTTC
V gene: TRBV20-1; clone size: .; CDR3 length: 14; J gene: TRBJ2-1; D gene: TRBD2; CDR3 protein: CSGFLAGGPSEQFF; CDR3 DNA: TGCAGTGGCTTCCTAGCGGGAGGGCCCAGTGAGCAGTTCTTC
V gene: TRBV12-3/TRBV12-4; clone size: .; CDR3 length: 15; J gene: TRBJ2-2; D gene: TRBD1; CDR3 protein: CASTRDRTNTGELFF; CDR3 DNA: TGTGCCAGCACCCGGGACAGGACCAACACCGGGGAGCTGTTTTTT
V gene: TRBV2; clone size: once; CDR3 length: 19; J gene: TRBJ2-5; D gene: TRBD2; CDR3 protein: CASSEKGLASGVRGETQYF; CDR3 DNA: TGTGCCAGCAGTGAAAAGGGGTTGGCTAGCGGGGTGCGGGGAGAGACCCAGTACTTC
V gene: TRBV30; clone size: .; CDR3 length: 15; J gene: TRBJ2-7; D gene: .; CDR3 protein: CAWDRGGTYPHEQYF; CDR3 DNA: TGTGCCTGGGATAGAGGCGGGACATATCCCCACGAGCAGTACTTC
V gene: TRBV30; clone size: .; CDR3 length: 12; J gene: TRBJ2-1; D gene: .; CDR3 protein: CAWSVPGTQQFF; CDR3 DNA: TGTGCCTGGAGTGTACCAGGGACTCAGCAGTTCTTC
V gene: TRBV4-3; clone size: few; CDR3 length: 16; J gene: TRBJ2-1; D gene: TRBD2; CDR3 protein: CASSQDWREGNNEQFF; CDR3 DNA: TGCGCCAGCAGCCAAGATTGGAGGGAGGGGAACAATGAGCAGTTCTTC
V gene: TRBV3-1; clone size: few; CDR3 length: 15; J gene: TRBJ1-2; D gene: TRBD1; CDR3 protein: CASSTHRQGDYGYTF; CDR3 DNA: TGTGCCAGCAGCACTCACCGACAGGGAGACTATGGCTACACCTTC
V gene: TRBV6-2/TRBV6-3; clone size: .; CDR3 length: 13; J gene: TRBJ2-1; D gene: .; CDR3 protein: CASSRHYYNEQFF; CDR3 DNA: TGTGCCAGCAGTCGCCATTATTACAATGAGCAGTTCTTC
V gene: TRBV4-2; clone size: .; CDR3 length: 16; J gene: TRBJ1-2; D gene: .; CDR3 protein: CASSQDKRQDIYGYTF; CDR3 DNA: TGTGCCAGCAGCCAAGATAAGCGGCAGGACATCTATGGCTACACCTTC
V gene: TRBV20-1; clone size: .; CDR3 length: 12; J gene: TRBJ1-2; D gene: .; CDR3 protein: CSAAPGTRGYTF; CDR3 DNA: TGCAGTGCTGCACCGGGAACGAGAGGCTACACCTTC
V gene: TRBV10-2; clone size: few; CDR3 length: 13; J gene: TRBJ2-5; D gene: .; CDR3 protein: CASSELVEETQYF; CDR3 DNA: TGCGCCAGCAGTGAGTTGGTGGAGGAGACCCAGTACTTC
V gene: TRBV18; clone size: .; CDR3 length: 16; J gene: TRBJ2-6; D gene: .; CDR3 protein: CASSLPWGSGANVLTF; CDR3 DNA: TGTGCCAGCTCACTACCATGGGGCTCTGGGGCCAACGTCCTGACTTTC
V gene: TRBV20-1; clone size: few; CDR3 length: 14; J gene: TRBJ2-1; D gene: TRBD2; CDR3 protein: CSARKIGLVGEQFF; CDR3 DNA: TGCAGTGCTAGGAAAATAGGACTAGTCGGTGAGCAGTTCTTC
V gene: TRBV16; clone size: .; CDR3 length: 17; J gene: TRBJ2-7; D gene: TRBD1; CDR3 protein: CASSQGKVRTGVREQYF; CDR3 DNA: TGTGCCAGCAGCCAAGGGAAAGTCAGGACAGGGGTCCGCGAGCAGTACTTC
V gene: TRBV24-1; clone size: few; CDR3 length: 14; J gene: TRBJ1-5; D gene: .; CDR3 protein: CATPRTSGNQPQHF; CDR3 DNA: TGTGCCACTCCGAGGACGAGTGGCAATCAGCCCCAGCATTTT
V gene: TRBV12-3/TRBV12-4; clone size: many; CDR3 length: 16; J gene: TRBJ2-5; D gene: TRBD2; CDR3 protein: CASSPGGSGGMETQYF; CDR3 DNA: TGTGCCAGCAGTCCTGGGGGTAGCGGGGGGATGGAGACCCAGTACTTC
V gene: TRBV15; clone size: many; CDR3 length: 13; J gene: TRBJ2-7; D gene: .; CDR3 protein: CATSSGNSYEQYF; CDR3 DNA: TGTGCCACCAGCTCGGGCAACTCCTACGAGCAGTACTTC
V gene: TRBV20-1; clone size: few; CDR3 length: 16; J gene: TRBJ2-7; D gene: .; CDR3 protein: CSARGGIGTYDYEQYF; CDR3 DNA: TGCAGTGCTAGGGGGGGAATCGGGACGTACGACTACGAGCAGTACTTC
V gene: TRBV18; clone size: few; CDR3 length: 13; J gene: TRBJ2-5; D gene: .; CDR3 protein: CASSTNRLETQYF; CDR3 DNA: TGTGCCAGCTCAACGAACAGGCTGGAGACCCAGTACTTC
V gene: TRBV7-9; clone size: many; CDR3 length: 15; J gene: TRBJ1-4; D gene: .; CDR3 protein: CASSPLGGVQEKLFF; CDR3 DNA: TGTGCCAGCAGCCCCCTGGGGGGGGTTCAGGAAAAACTGTTTTTT
V gene: TRBV6-5; clone size: .; CDR3 length: 14; J gene: TRBJ2-7; D gene: .; CDR3 protein: CASSYGQGSHEQYF; CDR3 DNA: TGTGCCAGCAGTTATGGTCAGGGGAGTCACGAGCAGTACTTC
V gene: TRBV5-1; clone size: few; CDR3 length: 14; J gene: TRBJ1-2; D gene: .; CDR3 protein: CASSEQPDGYGYTF; CDR3 DNA: TGCGCCAGCAGTGAACAACCAGACGGATATGGCTACACCTTC
V gene: TRBV12-3/TRBV12-4; clone size: few; CDR3 length: 16; J gene: TRBJ2-7; D gene: TRBD1; CDR3 protein: CASSLSLGQGSYEQYF; CDR3 DNA: TGTGCCAGCAGTTTATCTTTGGGACAGGGCTCCTACGAGCAGTACTTC
V gene: TRBV24-1; clone size: few; CDR3 length: 18; J gene: TRBJ2-1; D gene: TRBD2; CDR3 protein: CATSDSYGTSGNYNEQFF; CDR3 DNA: TGTGCCACCAGTGATTCCTATGGGACTAGCGGGAATTACAATGAGCAGTTCTTC
V gene: TRBV5-1; clone size: .; CDR3 length: 13; J gene: TRBJ2-3; D gene: .; CDR3 protein: CASSYQDTDTQYF; CDR3 DNA: TGCGCCAGCTCCTATCAGGACACAGATACGCAGTATTTT
V gene: TRBV6-1; clone size: .; CDR3 length: 14; J gene: TRBJ1-1; D gene: .; CDR3 protein: CASSASWANTEAFF; CDR3 DNA: TGTGCCAGCAGCGCGTCCTGGGCGAACACTGAAGCTTTCTTT
V gene: TRBV7-2; clone size: few; CDR3 length: 14; J gene: TRBJ1-2; D gene: .; CDR3 protein: CASSLAGRPYGYTF; CDR3 DNA: TGTGCCAGCAGCTTAGCAGGGCGACCCTATGGCTACACCTTC
V gene: TRBV29-1; clone size: .; CDR3 length: 13; J gene: TRBJ2-7; D gene: TRBD2; CDR3 protein: CSGLAGNRYEQYF; CDR3 DNA: TGCAGCGGTCTAGCGGGAAATCGTTACGAGCAGTACTTC
V gene: TRBV5-1; clone size: few; CDR3 length: 13; J gene: TRBJ2-4; D gene: TRBD1; CDR3 protein: CASSLTGVGVQYF; CDR3 DNA: TGCGCCAGCAGCTTAACAGGGGTGGGCGTTCAGTACTTC
V gene: TRBV20-1; clone size: few; CDR3 length: 15; J gene: TRBJ2-1; D gene: TRBD2; CDR3 protein: CSAKQRESSYNEQFF; CDR3 DNA: TGCAGTGCTAAACAGCGGGAGAGCTCCTACAATGAGCAGTTCTTC
V gene: TRBV2; clone size: .; CDR3 length: 13; J gene: TRBJ2-1; D gene: .; CDR3 protein: CASRWGPNNEQFF; CDR3 DNA: TGTGCCAGCAGGTGGGGGCCGAACAATGAGCAGTTCTTC
V gene: TRBV12-3/TRBV12-4; clone size: few; CDR3 length: 14; J gene: TRBJ2-3; D gene: .; CDR3 protein: CASRKQVDTDTQYF; CDR3 DNA: TGTGCCAGCCGAAAACAGGTAGACACAGATACGCAGTATTTT
V gene: TRBV6-1; clone size: .; CDR3 length: 16; J gene: TRBJ2-7; D gene: .; CDR3 protein: CASSDLWSGSSYEQYF; CDR3 DNA: TGTGCCAGCAGTGATTTGTGGAGCGGTTCTTCCTACGAGCAGTACTTC
V gene: TRBV29-1; clone size: .; CDR3 length: 12; J gene: TRBJ1-2; D gene: .; CDR3 protein: CSAKTAVDGYTF; CDR3 DNA: TGCAGCGCAAAGACAGCGGTGGATGGCTACACCTTC